The 16 T cell receptor beta chains listed next were all sequenced from one sample in a study of T cell responses to AZD1222 COVID-19 vaccine. Here immunoSEQ multiplex PCR was the method, and the copy in TCRdb shows in-frame clones only, minus some. Of around 91,000 clones detected, around nine tenths appear once; the ten largest clones hold 15% to 20%. The sample in question was peripheral blood, obtained on day 0 of AZD1222 vaccination. All receptors derive from an adult in good health.

As to this clone: The germline gene is not matched at one end of the junction; a read error may be the cause. V and J are TRBV11-1 and TRBJ2-2, with a possible D match to TRBD2 (5 bases). CDR3 length: 13 residues. CDR1 is SGHAT and CDR2 is FQDESV in the germline V gene (reference sequence). DNA of the CDR3: TGTGCCAGCAGCCTAGCTTACACCGGGGAGCTGTTTTTT. This encodes CASSLAYTGELFF. The full variable domain, rest sourced from reference TRBV11-1 and TRBJ2-2, is EAEVAQSPRYKITEKSQAVAFWCDPISGHATLYWYRQILGQGPELLVQFQDESVVDDSQLPKDRFSAERLKGVDSTLKIQPAELGDSAMYLCASSLAYTGELFFGEGSRLTVL.

J is TRBJ2-7 and V is TRBV19; tentative D call: TRBD2 (6 bases). Germline CDR1 and CDR2: LNHDA and SQIVND (reference sequence). CDR3 length: 14 residues. Trimming shortened V by 5 bases and J by 0 bases, and 11 bases separated the two germline ends. The CDR3 is CASSPRDFSYEQYF. CDR3 sequence (DNA): TGTGCCAGTAGTCCCCGGGACTTCTCCTACGAGCAGTACTTC.

The V and J genes are TRBV15 and TRBJ2-3, with 9 bases aligning to TRBD2. The CDR3 totals 18 residues. Germline V lookup: CDR1 LNHNV, CDR2 YYDKDF (reference sequence). After removal of 0 bases from V and 4 bases from J, the junction contained 11 bases not matched to a gene. In nucleotides, the CDR3 is TGTGCCACCAGCAGAGATGGGGGAGCGGGAGGAATATCAGATACGCAGTATTTT. Encoded protein: CATSRDGGAGGISDTQYF.

This chain connects TRBV18 to TRBJ1-1, with D uncertain. The CDR3 loop spans 14 amino acids. Germline values: CDR1 KGHSH, CDR2 LQKENI. V was trimmed by 3 bases and J by 1 base, leaving 9 bases between them. Here the CDR3 reads CASSPAAANTEAFF. DNA of the CDR3: TGTGCCAGCTCACCGGCTGCAGCGAACACTGAAGCTTTCTTT.

This chain joins TRBV15 and TRBJ1-2, with unresolved D. The CDR3 is 12 residues long. V shed 0 bases and J shed 8 bases, with 7 bases lying between them. CDR1 is LNHNV, CDR2 YYDKDF, per germline (reference sequence). The CDR3 coding sequence is TGTGCCACCAGCAGAGATTTGGCGGGCTACACCTTC. As protein: CATSRDLAGYTF.

The gene calls are TRBV28 and TRBJ2-7, with TRBD2 matching over 8 bases. The CDR3 consists of 15 residues. From germline, CDR1 is MDHEN and CDR2 SYDVKM. V trimming: 4 bases; J trimming: 2 bases; junction bases outside the gene matches: 7. Here the CDR3 DNA reads TGTGCCAGCAGTTCGACGGGAGGGCCCACCTACGAGCAGTACTTC. It codes for CASSSTGGPTYEQYF.

This chain uses TRBV9 with TRBJ2-2; D perhaps matches TRBD2 (7 bases). Looked up from germline, CDR1 is SGDLS and CDR2 is YYNGEE. The CDR3 consists of 16 residues. The V end was cut by 2 bases, the J end by 6 bases, with 17 bases between. Here the CDR3 reads CASSVARGGAAGELFF. Written as DNA, the CDR3 is TGTGCCAGCAGCGTCGCCCGTGGGGGGGCGGCCGGGGAGCTGTTTTTT.

Only one count was recorded for this clone. The rearrangement uses TRBV15 and TRBJ1-1, with D possibly being TRBD1 (6 bases). Germline V gene data show CDR1 as LNHNV and CDR2 as YYDKDF (reference sequence). There are 14 residues in the CDR3. Trimming removed 7 bases at V and 1 base at J, with 13 bases between. CDR3 DNA sequence: TGTGCCACCAATTACGACAGGAGGAACACTGAAGCTTTCTTT. Residues: CATNYDRRNTEAFF.

For the CDR3, the DNA is TGTGCCAGCAGCCAAGAGGCTAGCGGGAGATCAGAGACCCAGTACTTC. Translated: CASSQEASGRSETQYF. This chain connects TRBV4-2 to TRBJ2-5; 10 bases line up with TRBD2. The CDR3 totals 16 residues. The V and J ends lost 0 bases and 4 bases, in that order; junction bases with no gene match: 5. Germline-derived CDR1 and CDR2 are LGHNA and YNFKEQ.

The chain combines TRBV5-1 with TRBJ2-1; TRBD2 agrees at 11 bases. After removal of 4 bases from V and 2 bases from J, the junction contained 2 bases not matched to a gene. Germline V CDR1 and CDR2: SGHRS, YFSETQ. The CDR3 is made up of 15 amino acids. The CDR3 coding sequence is TGCGCCAGCAGCGAGGGACTAGCGGCCTACAATGAGCAGTTCTTC. It codes for CASSEGLAAYNEQFF.

This chain links TRBV3-1 (or the pseudogene TRBV3-2) with TRBJ1-6, with D uncertain. In germline, CDR1 is LGHDT, CDR2 YNNKEL (reference sequence). CDR3 length: 12 amino acids. V gave up 1 base and J gave up 10 bases, with 5 bases separating them. Here the CDR3 reads CASSQGMSPLHF. As DNA, the CDR3 is TGTGCCAGCAGCCAAGGGATGTCACCCCTCCACTTT.

Points on this clone: A read error may produce the germline difference seen at one junction end. The chain recombines TRBV7-8 with TRBJ2-7, with 11 bases that match TRBD2. CDR3 size: 14 residues. The germline V gene encodes CDR1 SGHVS and CDR2 FQNEAQ. CDR3 sequence (DNA): TGTGCCAGCAGCGTAGCGGGAGGGCCTGGGGAGCAGTACTTC. Translated, it gives CASSVAGGPGEQYF.

The rearrangement links TRBV13 to TRBJ2-1; 7 bases fit TRBD2. The junction had 12 bases not matched to a gene; V was cut back by 5 bases and J by 8 bases. The CDR3 is made up of 15 amino acids. Germline V gene lookup returns CDR1 PRHDT and CDR2 FYEKMQ (reference sequence). The CDR3 is CASSRGAGPWDEQFF. CDR3 sequence (DNA): TGTGCCAGCAGCCGGGGAGCGGGGCCCTGGGATGAGCAGTTCTTC.

V is TRBV4-2 and J is TRBJ1-2, with 7 bases fitting TRBD1. Germline CDR1 and CDR2: LGHNA and YNFKEQ. After removal of 0 bases from V and 4 bases from J, the junction contained 8 bases not matched to a gene. There are 16 residues in the CDR3. The CDR3: CASSQDRGWTGYGYTF. CDR3 nucleotide sequence: TGTGCCAGCAGCCAAGATCGGGGGTGGACAGGCTATGGCTACACCTTC.

V and J are TRBV28 and TRBJ2-2, with 8 bases lining up with TRBD2. The CDR3 runs 14 residues. The V and J ends lost 5 bases and 7 bases, in that order; junction bases with no gene match: 6. Germline V lookup: CDR1 MDHEN, CDR2 SYDVKM. For the CDR3, the DNA is TGTGCCAGCAGTCTTAGCGGGGCGGGCGGGGAGCTGTTTTTT. Protein sequence: CASSLSGAGGELFF.

The rearrangement joins TRBV6-1 to TRBJ2-1; 7 bases are shared with TRBD2. The CDR3 runs 15 residues. Germline V gene lookup returns CDR1 MNHNS and CDR2 SASEGT. V gave up 6 bases and J gave up 7 bases; unmatched junction bases: 12. CDR3 sequence (DNA): TGTGCCAGCAGCCGTGTGCGGGAGAAAACGAATGAGCAGTTCTTC. It specifies CASSRVREKTNEQFF.